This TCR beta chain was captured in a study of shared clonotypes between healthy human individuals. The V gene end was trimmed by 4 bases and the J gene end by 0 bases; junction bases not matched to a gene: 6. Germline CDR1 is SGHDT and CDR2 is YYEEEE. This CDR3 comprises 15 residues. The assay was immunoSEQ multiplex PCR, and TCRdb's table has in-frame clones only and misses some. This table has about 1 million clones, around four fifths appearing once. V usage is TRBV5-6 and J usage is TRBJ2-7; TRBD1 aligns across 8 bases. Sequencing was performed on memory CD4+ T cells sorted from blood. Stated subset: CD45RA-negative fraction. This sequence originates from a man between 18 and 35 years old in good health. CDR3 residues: CASSRQGTSSYEQYF. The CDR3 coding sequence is TGTGCCAGCAGCCGACAGGGGACGAGCTCCTACGAGCAGTACTTC. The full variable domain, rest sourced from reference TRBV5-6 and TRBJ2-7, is DAGVTQSPTHLIKTRGQQVTLRCSPKSGHDTVSWYQQALGQGPQFIFQYYEEEERQRGNFPDRFSGHQFPNYSSELNVNALLLGDSALYLCASSRQGTSSYEQYFGPGTRLTVT.